The sequence of this TCR beta chain was determined in a study of beta chain features in type 1 diabetes. Overall study findings and caveats: Because the template was cDNA, high-expressing cells might be over-represented. Researchers could not determine here whether HLA type influences TCRB rearrangement.

This clone appeared a few times. Its matching antigen is unknown. Reverse transcription of all isolated RNA meant that expressed TCRB transcripts were sequenced. Method: immunoSEQ multiplex PCR; TCRdb's copy keeps in-frame clones and lacks some. This sample has 120,000 to 150,000 clones, with 9% to 10% found just once. With 5 bases clipped from V and 5 bases from J, the junction kept 11 bases outside the gene matches. The CDR3 sequence is 17 residues long. In germline, CDR1 is SGHTA, CDR2 FQGNSA. The sequenced material came from central memory CD4+ T cells from blood. The clonotype was recovered from a woman in her thirties or forties in good health. The chain is built from TRBV7-2 and TRBJ2-2, with 10 bases lining up with TRBD2. The CDR3 loop reads CASSRSSSGGLTGELFF. The DNA of the CDR3 is TGTGCCAGCAGCCGGAGTTCTAGCGGGGGTCTAACCGGGGAGCTGTTTTTT.